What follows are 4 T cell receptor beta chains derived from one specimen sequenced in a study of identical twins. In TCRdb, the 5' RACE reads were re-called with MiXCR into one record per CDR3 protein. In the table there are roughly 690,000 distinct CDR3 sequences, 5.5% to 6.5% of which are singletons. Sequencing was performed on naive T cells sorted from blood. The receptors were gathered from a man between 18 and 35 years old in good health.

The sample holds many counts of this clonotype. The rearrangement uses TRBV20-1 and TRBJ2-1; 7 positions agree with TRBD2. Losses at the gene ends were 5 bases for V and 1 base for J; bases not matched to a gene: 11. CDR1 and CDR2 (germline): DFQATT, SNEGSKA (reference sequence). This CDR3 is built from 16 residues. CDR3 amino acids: CSADLIGRDSYNEQFF. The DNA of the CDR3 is TGCAGTGCTGACCTTATTGGGAGGGATTCCTACAATGAGCAGTTCTTC.

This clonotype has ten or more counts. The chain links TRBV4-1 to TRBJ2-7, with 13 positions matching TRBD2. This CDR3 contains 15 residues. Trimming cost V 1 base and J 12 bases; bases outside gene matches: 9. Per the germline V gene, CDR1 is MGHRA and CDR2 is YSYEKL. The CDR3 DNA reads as TGCGCCAGCAGCCAAGCCGGACTAGCGGGAGAAACCCTGTACGTC. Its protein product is CASSQAGLAGETLYV.

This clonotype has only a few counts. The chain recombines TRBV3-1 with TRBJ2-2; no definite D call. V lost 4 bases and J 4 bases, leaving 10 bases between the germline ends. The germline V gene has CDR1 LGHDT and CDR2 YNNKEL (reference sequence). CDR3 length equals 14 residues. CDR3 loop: CASSPDWGTGELFF. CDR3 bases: TGTGCCAGCAGCCCAGATTGGGGCACCGGGGAGCTGTTTTTT.

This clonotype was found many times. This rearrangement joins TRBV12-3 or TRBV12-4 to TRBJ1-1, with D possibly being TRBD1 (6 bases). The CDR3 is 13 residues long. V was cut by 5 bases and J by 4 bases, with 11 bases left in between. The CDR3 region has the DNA TGTGCCAGCAGTCCCGGACAGACCACTGAAGCTTTCTTT. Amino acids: CASSPGQTTEAFF.